This TCR beta chain is from a study of shared clonotypes between healthy human individuals. Sequenced by immunoSEQ multiplex PCR; TCRdb stores in-frame clones only, minus some. This table has over a million clones, roughly 96% appearing once. There are 15 residues in the CDR3. V gave up 7 bases and J gave up 2 bases; unmatched junction bases: 6. Germline-derived CDR1 and CDR2 are MNHNS and SASEGT. The sample comprised naive CD4+ T cells sorted from blood. The subset here: CD45RA+ positively selected. The V call is TRBV6-1, the J call TRBJ2-7, with 12 positions matching TRBD2. This clonotype originated in a man aged 25-45 years in good health. The CDR3 DNA follows: TGTGCCAGCACCCTGACTAGCGGGAGCCCCTACGAGCAGTACTTC. It yields the protein CASTLTSGSPYEQYF.